This is a list of T cell receptor beta chains from one sample in a study of long-term antiretroviral therapy in people with HIV. Profiling relied on immunoSEQ multiplex PCR, and the TCRdb table lists in-frame clones only, not all of them. The table has tens of thousands of clones, 75% to 85% seen once; the top ten hold approximately 7.8%. Sample: unsorted PBMCs, taken 0.3 years after starting antiretroviral therapy. The receptors come from a man in his forties or fifties with HIV. Both conserved end residues are part of each CDR3. The D gene is left open where the match is weak. Some rows mark clone size as missing; the rest say once, few, many or name a class of expanded clone.

NA	TRBV28	NA	TRBJ2-1	TGTGCCAGCAGTTTAAGGGGCGATGAGCAGTTCTTC	CASSLRGDEQFF
NA	TRBV5-4	NA	TRBJ1-5	TGTGCCAGCAGCTTCGGTAGCAATCAGCCCCAGCATTTT	CASSFGSNQPQHF
NA	TRBV7-2	NA	TRBJ1-4	TGTGCCAGCAGCTTAGGGGCTCCCCAAGGGGAAAAACTGTTTTTT	CASSLGAPQGEKLFF
NA	TRBV7-6	NA	TRBJ2-7	TGTGCCAGCAGCATATCGGACAGCCCGGACGAGCAGTACTTC	CASSISDSPDEQYF
NA	TRBV2	NA	TRBJ2-6	TGTGCCAGTTACAGCGATACTCTCTTTGCTGGGGCCAACGTCCTGACTTTC	CASYSDTLFAGANVLTF
TRBD1	TRBV19	NA	TRBJ2-7	TGTGCCAGTAGTACGCTCCGGACAGGTCGCGAGCAGTACTTC	CASSTLRTGREQYF
NA	TRBV5-1	NA	TRBJ1-2	TGCGCCAGCAGCTTGGCCGACGGGTATGGCTACACCTTC	CASSLADGYGYTF
NA	TRBV5-4	NA	TRBJ2-2	TGTGCCAGCAGCCTTGACTGGGGGAACACCGGGGAGCTGTTTTTT	CASSLDWGNTGELFF
NA	TRBV7-8	NA	TRBJ2-2	TGTGCCAGCAGCTTAAACAACCCCCAGAACACCGGGGAGCTGTTTTTT	CASSLNNPQNTGELFF
TRBD1	TRBV13	NA	TRBJ1-6	TGTGCCAGCAGCCCGCGACAGGGGGGACTTTCACCCCTCCACTTT	CASSPRQGGLSPLHF
NA	TRBV5-1	once	TRBJ2-1	TGCGCCAGCAGGAGGGGGGAATCAGTAAATGAGCAGTTCTTC	CASRRGESVNEQFF
NA	TRBV7-2	NA	TRBJ2-5	TGTGCCAGCAGCTTGGGTTTTCGAGAAGAGACCCAGTACTTC	CASSLGFREETQYF
NA	TRBV5-6	NA	TRBJ1-3	TGTGCCAGCAGCTTTGGTCACGAAGTCTCTGGAAACACCATATATTTT	CASSFGHEVSGNTIYF
NA	TRBV28	NA	TRBJ1-2	TGTGCCAGCAGTTTGCATATGCGGGGGTTTGGCTACACCTTC	CASSLHMRGFGYTF
NA	TRBV28	NA	TRBJ1-2	TGTGCCAGCAGCCTCACCCTTAGCTATGGCTACACCTTC	CASSLTLSYGYTF
NA	TRBV14	NA	TRBJ2-5	TGTGCCAGCAGCCAAGGTCCGGGATATAAGAGACCCCAGTACTTC	CASSQGPGYKRPQYF
TRBD1	TRBV18	NA	TRBJ1-5	TGTGCCAGCTCACCCACCCCGGGACAGAGATCAAATAGCAATCAGCCCCAGCATTTT	CASSPTPGQRSNSNQPQHF
TRBD1	TRBV4-3	NA	TRBJ1-6	TGCGCCAGCAGCCAGAGTACGGGACAGGCTTTTTCACCCCTCCACTTT	CASSQSTGQAFSPLHF
NA	TRBV5-6	NA	TRBJ2-3	TGTGCCAGCAGCTTTAGGACAGACACAGATACGCAGTATTTT	CASSFRTDTDTQYF
NA	TRBV6-5	NA	TRBJ1-1	TGTGCCAGCAGTTACGCGACCTCGAAGGACACTGAAGCTTTCTTT	CASSYATSKDTEAFF
NA	TRBV4-1	few	TRBJ1-6	TGCGCCAGCAGCCAGGGGCAGGGGCTGGGTTCACCCCTCCACTTT	CASSQGQGLGSPLHF
TRBD1	TRBV9	NA	TRBJ2-6	TGTGCCAGCAGCGTAGACGGACAGGGAACCTCTGGGGCCAACGTCCTGACTTTC	CASSVDGQGTSGANVLTF
TRBD1	TRBV27	once	TRBJ1-2	TGTGCCAGCAGCCCCCGACAGGGACTTAACTATGGCTACACCTTC	CASSPRQGLNYGYTF
TRBD1	TRBV15	NA	TRBJ1-2	TGTGCCACCAGCCCTCGCCCTCGGGACAGGGGGCTCGGGTATGGCTACACCTTC	CATSPRPRDRGLGYGYTF
NA	TRBV6-5	NA	TRBJ1-6	TGTGCCAGCAGTTACTCGATGCTAGGGAGTTCACCCCTCCACTTT	CASSYSMLGSSPLHF
NA	TRBV5-1	NA	TRBJ2-7	TGCGCCAGCAGCTTCTCCACCTACGAGCAGTACTTC	CASSFSTYEQYF
NA	TRBV28	NA	TRBJ2-7	TGTGCCAGCAGTTCTCTGACCCTTCTCTACGAGCAGTACTTC	CASSSLTLLYEQYF
NA	TRBV18	NA	TRBJ1-1	TGTGCCAGCTCCCGGACGGCGTCAGCCCAAGTGGCTGAAGCTTTCTTT	CASSRTASAQVAEAFF
TRBD1	TRBV2	NA	TRBJ2-1	TGTGCCAGCAGTGAAGAACAGGGGTGGTTGAATGAGCAGTTCTTC	CASSEEQGWLNEQFF
NA	TRBV9	NA	TRBJ2-3	TGTGCCAGCAGCGTTGAACCTAGCACAGATACGCAGTATTTT	CASSVEPSTDTQYF
NA	TRBV7-9	NA	TRBJ2-1	TGTGCCAGCAGCTTATCGGACCCTAGCAATGAGCAGTTCTTC	CASSLSDPSNEQFF
TRBD1	TRBV11-2	few	TRBJ1-5	TGTGCCAGCAGCTTGGGGACAGGGAATCAGCCCCAGCATTTT	CASSLGTGNQPQHF
NA	TRBV29-1	NA	TRBJ1-5	TGCAGCGTTGCGGGGGGGACCCCCCAGTCGCCCCAGCATTTT	CSVAGGTPQSPQHF
TRBD1	TRBV28	few	TRBJ1-4	TGTGCCAGCAGATACGGGACAGCTAATGAAAAACTGTTTTTT	CASRYGTANEKLFF
NA	TRBV5-4	NA	TRBJ1-1	TGTGCCAGCAGCTTGGAAGGCAGGGGAAGTGGGATGGAAGCTTTCTTT	CASSLEGRGSGMEAFF
NA	TRBV7-2	NA	TRBJ2-3	TGTGCCAGCAGCTCCGGGGTAACAGATACGCAGTATTTT	CASSSGVTDTQYF
NA	TRBV30	NA	TRBJ2-4	TGTGCCTGGAACATGGGTTTAGCCAAAAACATTCAGTACTTC	CAWNMGLAKNIQYF
NA	TRBV6-5	NA	TRBJ1-4	TGTGCCAGCAGTTACCGCTTAGGGGGGGGTGAAAAACTGTTTTTT	CASSYRLGGGEKLFF
TRBD1	TRBV4-1	NA	TRBJ2-5	TGCGCCAGCAGCCGCGGGGCTCCGGGACAGGTTCAAGAGACCCAGTACTTC	CASSRGAPGQVQETQYF
NA	TRBV19	NA	TRBJ1-5	TGTGCCAGTAGTATTCAAAGGCAGGGCAGTCAGCCCCAGCATTTT	CASSIQRQGSQPQHF
NA	TRBV5-6	once	TRBJ1-3	TGTGCCAGCAGCTTGACCGGCGCGGGAAACACCATATATTTT	CASSLTGAGNTIYF
TRBD1	TRBV9	NA	TRBJ1-6	TGTGCCAGCAGCAAAGGACAGGCCTATAATTCACCCCTCCACTTT	CASSKGQAYNSPLHF
NA	TRBV6-1	NA	TRBJ1-2	TGTGCCAGCAGGGCTGGACAGTCTGGGGACTATGGCTACACCTTC	CASRAGQSGDYGYTF
NA	TRBV2	NA	TRBJ2-7	TGTGCCAGCATAGGAGGGCTGGCCTACGAGCAGTACTTC	CASIGGLAYEQYF
NA	TRBV5-4	NA	TRBJ1-2	TGTGCCAGCAGCTTCGGGTCGGAAATTAACTATGGCTACACCTTC	CASSFGSEINYGYTF
NA	TRBV15	NA	TRBJ1-1	TGTGCCACCAGCACCCTAGAAACTGAAGCTTTCTTT	CATSTLETEAFF
NA	TRBV7-9	once	TRBJ2-1	TGTGCCAGCAGCTTAGGGGTGGATGAGCAGTTCTTC	CASSLGVDEQFF
NA	TRBV30	NA	TRBJ1-2	TGTGCCTGGAGTGTATCTCCCTATGGCTACACCTTC	CAWSVSPYGYTF
NA	TRBV27	NA	TRBJ2-3	TGTGCCAGCAGTTTACAGGGGCTAGATACGCAGTATTTT	CASSLQGLDTQYF
NA	TRBV18	NA	TRBJ2-3	TGTGCCAGCTCACCTCCCGGGGCAGATACGCAGTATTTT	CASSPPGADTQYF
NA	TRBV27	few	TRBJ1-5	TGTGCCAGCAGTTTATGGGGCCACGGAAGTCAGCCCCAGCATTTT	CASSLWGHGSQPQHF
TRBD1	TRBV10-2	NA	TRBJ1-2	TGCGCCAGCAGTGCTACAGGGGTTTTCTATGGCTACACCTTC	CASSATGVFYGYTF
TRBD2	TRBV27	once	TRBJ2-3	TGTGCCAGCAGTTTACTAGCGGGGGGGCAGGATACGCAGTATTTT	CASSLLAGGQDTQYF
TRBD1	TRBV5-1	NA	TRBJ2-1	TGCGCCAGCAGGAAGGGGGCCCCCAATTTTGGGAATGAGCAGTTCTTC	CASRKGAPNFGNEQFF
NA	TRBV27	NA	TRBJ2-3	TGTGCCAGCAGTTTATTGACGGACCCAGATACGCAGTATTTT	CASSLLTDPDTQYF